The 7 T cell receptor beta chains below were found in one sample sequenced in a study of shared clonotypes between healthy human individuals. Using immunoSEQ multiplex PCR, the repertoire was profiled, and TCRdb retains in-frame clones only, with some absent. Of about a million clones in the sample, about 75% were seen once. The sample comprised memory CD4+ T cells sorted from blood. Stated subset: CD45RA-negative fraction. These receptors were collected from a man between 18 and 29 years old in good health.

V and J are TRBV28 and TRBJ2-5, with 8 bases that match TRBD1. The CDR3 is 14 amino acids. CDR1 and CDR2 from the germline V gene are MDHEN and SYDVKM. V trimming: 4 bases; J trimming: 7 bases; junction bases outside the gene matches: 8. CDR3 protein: CASSSQGVVWTQYF. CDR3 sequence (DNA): TGTGCCAGCAGTTCACAGGGGGTGGTATGGACCCAGTACTTC.

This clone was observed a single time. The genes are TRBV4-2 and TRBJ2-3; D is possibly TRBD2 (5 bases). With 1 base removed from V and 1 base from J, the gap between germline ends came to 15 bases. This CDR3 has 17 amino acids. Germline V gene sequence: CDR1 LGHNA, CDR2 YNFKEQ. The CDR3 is CASSQGAGTGGTDTQYF. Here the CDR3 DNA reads TGTGCCAGCAGCCAAGGGGCCGGCACCGGGGGCACAGATACGCAGTATTTT.

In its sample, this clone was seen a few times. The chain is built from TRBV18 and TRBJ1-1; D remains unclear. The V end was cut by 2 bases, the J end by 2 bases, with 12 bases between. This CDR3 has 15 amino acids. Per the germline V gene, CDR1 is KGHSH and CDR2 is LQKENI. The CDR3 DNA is TGTGCCAGCTCACCATCTGCGGCGGTTAACACTGAAGCTTTCTTT. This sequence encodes CASSPSAAVNTEAFF.

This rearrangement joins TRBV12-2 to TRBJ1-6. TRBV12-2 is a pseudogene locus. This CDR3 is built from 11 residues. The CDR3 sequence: CASRLNSPLHF. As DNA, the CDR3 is TGTGCAAGTCGCCTAAATTCACCCCTCCACTTT.

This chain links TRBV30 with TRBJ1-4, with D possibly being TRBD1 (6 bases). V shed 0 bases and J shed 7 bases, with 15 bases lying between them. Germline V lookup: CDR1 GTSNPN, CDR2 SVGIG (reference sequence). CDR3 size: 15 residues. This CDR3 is CAWSVPGNRVEKLFF. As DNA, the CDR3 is TGTGCCTGGAGTGTACCAGGGAACAGGGTTGAAAAACTGTTTTTT. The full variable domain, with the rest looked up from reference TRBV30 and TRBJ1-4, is SQTIHQWPATLVQPVGSPLSLECTVEGTSNPNLYWYRQAAGRGLQLLFYSVGIGQISSEVPQNLSASRPQDRQFILSSKKLLLSDSGFYLCAWSVPGNRVEKLFFGSGTQLSVL.

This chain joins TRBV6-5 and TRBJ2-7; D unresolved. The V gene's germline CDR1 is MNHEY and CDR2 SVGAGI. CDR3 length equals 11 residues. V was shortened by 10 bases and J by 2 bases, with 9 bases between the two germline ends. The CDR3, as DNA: TGTGCCATCACGTCCACCTACGAGCAGTACTTC. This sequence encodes CAITSTYEQYF.

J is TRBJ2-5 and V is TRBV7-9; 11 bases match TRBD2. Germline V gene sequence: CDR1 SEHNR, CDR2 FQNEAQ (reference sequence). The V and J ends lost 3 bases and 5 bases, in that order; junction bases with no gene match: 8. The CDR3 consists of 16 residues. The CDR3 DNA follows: TGTGCCAGCAGCTTCCCGACTAGCGGGGTATGTGAGACCCAGTACTTC. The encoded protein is CASSFPTSGVCETQYF.